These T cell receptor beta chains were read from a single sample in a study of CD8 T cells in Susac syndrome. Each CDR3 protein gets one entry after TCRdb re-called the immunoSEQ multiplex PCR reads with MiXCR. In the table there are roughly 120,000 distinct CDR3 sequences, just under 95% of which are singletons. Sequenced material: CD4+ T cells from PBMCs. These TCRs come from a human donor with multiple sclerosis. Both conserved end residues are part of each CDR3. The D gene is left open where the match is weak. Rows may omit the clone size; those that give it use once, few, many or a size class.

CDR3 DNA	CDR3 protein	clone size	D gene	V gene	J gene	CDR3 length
TGTGCCAGCGAACAGGGAGGGGAAGCTTTCTTT	CASEQGGEAFF	.	.	TRBV18	TRBJ1-1	11
TGTGCCAGCAGCTCGCCGGCGGCAGCGAACACTGAAGCTTTCTTT	CASSSPAAANTEAFF	.	.	TRBV5-4	TRBJ1-1	15
TGTGCCAGCAGCTCCGCCGGGGCCAAGATCGGTGGCTACACCTTC	CASSSAGAKIGGYTF	.	.	TRBV7-9	TRBJ1-2	15
TGTGCCAGCAGCTTGGAGGGGGCGAACACTGAAGCTTTCTTT	CASSLEGANTEAFF	.	TRBD1	TRBV7-8	TRBJ1-1	14
TGTGCCAGCAGATTCGACAGGAGCTCTGGAAACACCATATATTTT	CASRFDRSSGNTIYF	.	.	TRBV6-5	TRBJ1-3	15
TGTGCCAGCGGGAGGGTCGAAGCTTTCTTT	CASGRVEAFF	.	.	TRBV27	TRBJ1-1	10
TGTGCCACCAGCAGGGCCCAGGGGTTGAACTATGGCTACACCTTC	CATSRAQGLNYGYTF	.	.	TRBV15	TRBJ1-2	15
TGCAGCGTTGAAACCAGTGCAACTAATGAAAAACTGTTTTTT	CSVETSATNEKLFF	.	.	TRBV29-1	TRBJ1-4	14
TGCAGCGTTGCTGGCAGAATGAACACTGAAGCTTTCTTT	CSVAGRMNTEAFF	.	.	TRBV29-1	TRBJ1-1	13
TGTGCCAGCTCACCAGATATCGAGACCCAGTACTTC	CASSPDIETQYF	once	.	TRBV18	TRBJ2-5	12
TGTGCCAGCCAGTACAGCGGAGGCAATCAGCCCCAGCATTTT	CASQYSGGNQPQHF	.	.	TRBV12-3/TRBV12-4	TRBJ1-5	14
TGTGCCACGGGAAGGACAGGGTCCTCCTACGAGCAGTACTTC	CATGRTGSSYEQYF	once	TRBD1	TRBV10-3	TRBJ2-7	14
TGCGCCAGCAGCCCGGACAGGGGGTCAGTTAATGAGCAGTTCTTC	CASSPDRGSVNEQFF	.	TRBD1	TRBV5-1	TRBJ2-1	15
TGTGCCAGCAGTTTCGATGTCACTGAAGCTTTCTTT	CASSFDVTEAFF	.	.	TRBV12-3/TRBV12-4	TRBJ1-1	12
TGTGCCAGCAGTTGGGCAGAGAATTCACCCCTCCACTTT	CASSWAENSPLHF	.	.	TRBV12-3/TRBV12-4	TRBJ1-6	13
TGTGCCATCAGTGAACAGGCAGGAAACTATGGCTACACCTTC	CAISEQAGNYGYTF	.	.	TRBV10-3	TRBJ1-2	14
TGCAGTGCTTTACAGGGCCGGAACACCGGGGAGCTGTTTTTT	CSALQGRNTGELFF	.	.	TRBV20-1	TRBJ2-2	14
TGTGCCACCAGCAGAGATCGAGGGTTCTCTGGGGCCAACGTCCTGACTTTC	CATSRDRGFSGANVLTF	.	.	TRBV15	TRBJ2-6	17
TGCAGTGCTAGAGATCAACTGGACAGGGGACCCGATACGCAGTATTTT	CSARDQLDRGPDTQYF	.	TRBD1	TRBV20-1	TRBJ2-3	16
TGTGCCACCAGCATCATCCCTTGGGGGACGGACAACACCGGGGAGCTGTTTTTT	CATSIIPWGTDNTGELFF	once	.	TRBV15	TRBJ2-2	18
TGTGCCAGCACCAACTCTGGGGGTCCGAACACTGAAGCTTTCTTT	CASTNSGGPNTEAFF	.	.	TRBV5-6	TRBJ1-1	15
TGTGCCAGCAGCTTCACAGATACGCAGTATTTT	CASSFTDTQYF	.	.	TRBV13	TRBJ2-3	11
TGTGCCTCTGGACAGGGGCAAGGCTACACCTTC	CASGQGQGYTF	.	TRBD1	TRBV30	TRBJ1-2	11
TGTGCCAGCAGTCGCACCCCCGGGACAGGAGACTACGAGCAGTACTTC	CASSRTPGTGDYEQYF	.	TRBD1	TRBV6-1	TRBJ2-7	16
TGTGCCAGCAGCCAAGATCCCGGGATTGGAAACACCATATATTTT	CASSQDPGIGNTIYF	.	.	TRBV3-1	TRBJ1-3	15
TGCGCCAGCAGCTTAGGGGGCGCCGGGACTTCACCCCTCCACTTT	CASSLGGAGTSPLHF	.	TRBD1	TRBV4-3	TRBJ1-6	15
TGTGCCAGCTCACCACCGACAGCGAGGGAGACCCAGTACTTC	CASSPPTARETQYF	.	.	TRBV18	TRBJ2-5	14
TGTGCCTGGAGTGCCCCGGGGACAGTAAACACCGGGGAGCTGTTTTTT	CAWSAPGTVNTGELFF	.	TRBD1	TRBV30	TRBJ2-2	16
TGCGCCAGCAGCTTCGGGGGGGACACAGATACGCAGTATTTT	CASSFGGDTDTQYF	few	TRBD2	TRBV5-1	TRBJ2-3	14
TGTGCTAGCAGCTTGGCCGAGGGGGCCCAGTACTTC	CASSLAEGAQYF	.	.	TRBV7-7	TRBJ2-5	12
TGCGCCAGCGAGAAAGCGGACAGGGAGGACGACAATGAGCAGTTCTTC	CASEKADREDDNEQFF	.	TRBD1	TRBV5-1	TRBJ2-1	16
TGTGCCAGCAGCTTAGGAGCCGGGACTAGCCGGCATGAGCAGTTCTTC	CASSLGAGTSRHEQFF	once	TRBD2	TRBV7-9	TRBJ2-1	16
TGTGCCAGCAGCGTCGGGGCTAGCGGGGGACTAGGAGAGACCCAGTACTTC	CASSVGASGGLGETQYF	.	TRBD2	TRBV7-2	TRBJ2-5	17